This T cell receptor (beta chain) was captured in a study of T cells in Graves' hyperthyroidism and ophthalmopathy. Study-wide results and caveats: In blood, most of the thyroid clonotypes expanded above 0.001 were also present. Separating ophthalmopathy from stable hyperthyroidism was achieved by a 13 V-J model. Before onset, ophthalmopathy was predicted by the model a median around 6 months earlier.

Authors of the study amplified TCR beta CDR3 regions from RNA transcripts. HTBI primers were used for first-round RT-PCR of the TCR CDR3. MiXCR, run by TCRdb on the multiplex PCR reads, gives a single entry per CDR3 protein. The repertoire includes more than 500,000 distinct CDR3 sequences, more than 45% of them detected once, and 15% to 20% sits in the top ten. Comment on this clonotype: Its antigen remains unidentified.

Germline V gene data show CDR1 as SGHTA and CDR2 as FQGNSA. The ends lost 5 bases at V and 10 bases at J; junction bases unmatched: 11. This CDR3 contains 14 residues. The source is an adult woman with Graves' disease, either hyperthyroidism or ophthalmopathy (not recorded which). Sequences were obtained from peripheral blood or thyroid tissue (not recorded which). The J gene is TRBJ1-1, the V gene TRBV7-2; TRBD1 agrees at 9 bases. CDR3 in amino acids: CASSKPGQGTRAFF. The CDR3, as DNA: TGTGCCAGCAGCAAGCCAGGACAGGGGACGAGAGCTTTCTTT.